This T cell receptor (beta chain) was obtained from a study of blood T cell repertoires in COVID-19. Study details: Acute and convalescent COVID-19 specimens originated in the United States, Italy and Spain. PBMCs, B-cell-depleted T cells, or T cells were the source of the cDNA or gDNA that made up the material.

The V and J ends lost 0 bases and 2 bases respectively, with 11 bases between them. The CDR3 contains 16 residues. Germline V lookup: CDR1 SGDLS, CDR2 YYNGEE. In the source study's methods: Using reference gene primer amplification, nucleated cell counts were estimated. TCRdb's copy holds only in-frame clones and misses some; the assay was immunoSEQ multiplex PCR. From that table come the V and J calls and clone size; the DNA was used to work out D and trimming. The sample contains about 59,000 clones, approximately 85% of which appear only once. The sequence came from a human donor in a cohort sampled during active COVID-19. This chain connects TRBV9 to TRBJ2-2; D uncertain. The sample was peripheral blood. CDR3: CASSVGVTTNTGELFF. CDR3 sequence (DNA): TGTGCCAGCAGCGTAGGTGTGACAACAAACACCGGGGAGCTGTTTTTT.